This entry lists 29 T cell receptor beta chains sequenced from one sample in a study of blood T cell repertoires in COVID-19. Profiled with immunoSEQ multiplex PCR; TCRdb holds only in-frame clones, not every one. Of 180,000 or so clones listed, about 75% are singletons. Sequencing was carried out using peripheral blood. The receptors were sampled from a woman in her fifties or sixties with active or convalescent COVID-19.

The V call is TRBV15, the J call TRBJ1-2; possibly TRBD1 for D (6 bases). Trimming took 4 bases from V and 6 from J, leaving 18 bases between them. The CDR3 covers 15 residues. The V gene's germline CDR1 is LNHNV and CDR2 YYDKDF (reference sequence). This CDR3 is CATSTTGRGTDGYTF. The CDR3 nucleotides read TGTGCCACCAGCACCACAGGGCGAGGGACCGATGGCTACACCTTC.

V and J are TRBV30 and TRBJ2-7; no clear D gene. This CDR3 has 13 amino acids. V lost 1 base to trimming and J lost 2 bases, with 9 bases between them. CDR1 is GTSNPN and CDR2 is SVGIG in the germline V gene (reference sequence). CDR3 bases: TGTGCCTGGAGTGAGTCGGTCCCCTACGAGCAGTACTTC. As protein: CAWSESVPYEQYF. The complete variable domain, with remaining parts taken from reference TRBV30 and TRBJ2-7, reads SQTIHQWPATLVQPVGSPLSLECTVEGTSNPNLYWYRQAAGRGLQLLFYSVGIGQISSEVPQNLSASRPQDRQFILSSKKLLLSDSGFYLCAWSESVPYEQYFGPGTRLTVT.

V and J are TRBV9 and TRBJ1-5; 7 bases agree with TRBD1. The trim removed 2 bases at V and 5 bases at J, leaving 7 bases unmatched. This CDR3 is 15 amino acids long. Germline assignment: CDR1 SGDLS and CDR2 YYNGEE. For the CDR3, the DNA is TGTGCCAGCAGCGTCGGAGGGGGCGACGATCAGCCCCAGCATTTT. Translating gives CASSVGGGDDQPQHF. The complete variable domain, with remaining parts taken from reference TRBV9 and TRBJ1-5, reads DSGVTQTPKHLITATGQRVTLRCSPRSGDLSVYWYQQSLDQGLQFLIQYYNGEERAKGNILERFSAQQFPDLHSELNLSSLELGDSALYFCASSVGGGDDQPQHFGDGTRLSIL.

The genes are TRBV19 and TRBJ2-7; 8 bases fit TRBD2. The germline gives CDR1 LNHDA, CDR2 SQIVND (reference sequence). J gave up 1 base and V 6 bases, and 11 bases lay outside the gene matches. The CDR3 sequence is 16 residues long. The CDR3 nucleotides read TGTGCCAGTAGGGACATTGCAGCGGGGGTTTCCTACGAGCAGTACTTC. It specifies CASRDIAAGVSYEQYF.

The chain recombines TRBV6-1 with TRBJ1-2; D not certain. V was trimmed by 2 bases and J by 4 bases, leaving 11 bases between them. This CDR3 contains 14 residues. Per the germline V gene, CDR1 is MNHNS and CDR2 is SASEGT. The CDR3 spells CASSELRGSYGYTF. DNA for the CDR3: TGTGCCAGCAGTGAATTGCGCGGTTCCTATGGCTACACCTTC.

This sequence joins TRBV20-1 and TRBJ1-2; 11 nucleotides match TRBD1. Germline V gene data show CDR1 as DFQATT and CDR2 as SNEGSKA (reference sequence). CDR3 size: 14 residues. The V segment lost 3 bases and the J segment 4 bases; nucleotides outside the gene matches: 4. DNA for the CDR3: TGCAGTGCTAGTCCGGGACAGGGGGGCTATGGCTACACCTTC. Amino acids: CSASPGQGGYGYTF.

The gene calls are TRBV18 and TRBJ1-1; 8 bases are shared with TRBD1. The V gene's germline CDR1 is KGHSH and CDR2 LQKENI. The V and J ends lost 6 bases and 4 bases, in that order; junction bases with no gene match: 7. The CDR3 is 14 amino acids. The CDR3 sequence: CASSQQGVSTEAFF. CDR3 nucleotide sequence: TGTGCCAGCTCTCAACAGGGGGTGAGCACTGAAGCTTTCTTT.

The chain has TRBV18 and TRBJ1-1, with D possibly matching TRBD1 (5 bases). Germline CDR1 reads KGHSH; CDR2 reads LQKENI. The CDR3 has 14 amino acids. Trimming shortened V by 0 bases and J by 6 bases, and 11 bases separated the two germline ends. The DNA for the CDR3 is TGTGCCAGCTCACCACCGCTAGGGGCGGCTGAAGCTTTCTTT. It encodes CASSPPLGAAEAFF.

The gene calls are TRBV6-6 and TRBJ1-2; no reliable D call. CDR3 size: 14 residues. Germline V gene sequence: CDR1 MNHNY, CDR2 SVGAGI (reference sequence). The V end was cut by 6 bases, the J end by 2 bases, with 13 bases between. This CDR3 is CASSRGEANYGYTF. DNA for the CDR3: TGTGCCAGCAGCCGTGGGGAGGCGAACTATGGCTACACCTTC.

CDR3: CAWSGRVDLRGYGYTF. The CDR3 DNA reads TGTGCCTGGAGTGGCCGGGTGGACCTTAGGGGGTATGGCTACACCTTC. This sequence joins TRBV30 and TRBJ1-2; TRBD1 might be the D (6 bases). CDR3 length: 16 amino acids. CDR1 is GTSNPN, CDR2 SVGIG, per germline (reference sequence). The V end was cut by 1 base, the J end by 5 bases, with 20 bases between.

The V gene is TRBV5-1, the J gene TRBJ2-1; maybe TRBD2 (6 bases). Germline V gives CDR1 SGHRS, CDR2 YFSETQ. V shed 4 bases and J shed 5 bases, with 19 bases lying between them. CDR3 length equals 16 residues. The CDR3 loop reads CASSSLKGGGDNEQFF. CDR3 nucleotides: TGCGCCAGCAGCAGCCTGAAAGGCGGCGGGGACAATGAGCAGTTCTTC.

The V call is TRBV28, the J call TRBJ2-5; 8 bases are shared with TRBD2. Losses at the gene ends were 6 bases for V and 2 bases for J; bases not matched to a gene: 5. The germline V gene has CDR1 MDHEN and CDR2 SYDVKM. The CDR3 is 14 amino acids. CDR3 DNA sequence: TGTGCCAGCAGATCAAGCGGGGGACAAGAGACCCAGTACTTC. Its protein is CASRSSGGQETQYF.

The V and J genes are TRBV5-1 and TRBJ1-2; no clear D. The CDR3 runs to 15 residues. The germline V and J ends were trimmed by 0 bases and 0 bases, with 9 bases remaining between them. CDR1 SGHRS and CDR2 YFSETQ come from the germline V gene. CDR3 residues: CASSLGVSSNYGYTF. The CDR3 DNA is TGCGCCAGCAGCTTGGGGGTTAGCTCTAACTATGGCTACACCTTC.

The rearrangement links TRBV23-1 to TRBJ2-1, with 7 bases lining up with TRBD2. TRBV23-1 is noted as an ORF with a role that remains uncertain. This CDR3 comprises 16 residues. J lost 2 bases, V lost 2 bases, and 6 bases had no gene match. CDR3 region: CASSQRDGGTYNEQFF. The DNA of the CDR3 is TGCGCCAGCAGTCAAAGGGACGGGGGGACCTACAATGAGCAGTTCTTC.

The chain has TRBV19 and TRBJ2-7; D is possibly TRBD1 (5 bases). V lost 6 bases and J 10 bases, leaving 13 bases between the germline ends. The CDR3 has 11 residues. The V gene's germline CDR1 is LNHDA and CDR2 SQIVND (reference sequence). CDR3 sequence reads: CASSQQGSQYF. For the CDR3, the DNA is TGTGCCAGTAGCCAGCAGGGTTCTCAGTACTTC.

The chain couples TRBV3-1 (or the pseudogene TRBV3-2) to TRBJ2-3; D gene uncertain. CDR3 length: 16 residues. Germline assignment: CDR1 LGHDT and CDR2 YNNKEL (reference sequence). V shed 4 bases and J shed 4 bases, with 18 bases lying between them. CDR3 sequence reads: CASSLPVPGRADTQYF. The CDR3 DNA sequence: TGTGCCAGCAGCCTCCCGGTTCCCGGTCGCGCAGATACGCAGTATTTT.

This chain links TRBV18 with TRBJ2-5; 7 bases are a match to TRBD1. The CDR3 has 15 residues. Germline-derived CDR1 and CDR2 are KGHSH and LQKENI. J gave up 5 bases and V 0 bases, and 6 bases lay outside the gene matches. As DNA, the CDR3 is TGTGCCAGCTCACCACCGGAAAGGGGGCGGGAGACCCAGTACTTC. The encoded protein is CASSPPERGRETQYF. The variable domain in full, completed from reference TRBV18 and TRBJ2-5, reads NAGVMQNPRHLVRRRGQEARLRCSPMKGHSHVYWYRQLPEEGLKFMVYLQKENIIDESGMPKERFSAEFPKEGPSILRIQQVVRGDSAAYFCASSPPERGRETQYFGPGTRLLVL.

The chain uses TRBV20-1 and TRBJ1-2; D gene unclear. The CDR3 loop spans 16 amino acids. V was shortened by 3 bases and J by 7 bases, with 24 bases between the two germline ends. The germline gives CDR1 DFQATT, CDR2 SNEGSKA (reference sequence). The DNA for the CDR3 is TGCAGTGCTAGTTTGGAGGAGGGTTTGATATATAGTGGCTACACCTTC. Translated: CSASLEEGLIYSGYTF.

The chain couples TRBV4-2 to TRBJ1-6; TRBD1 is a possible D gene (6 bases). The CDR3 is 14 amino acids. Per germline, CDR1 LGHNA and CDR2 YNFKEQ. V lost 2 bases and J 5 bases, leaving 7 bases between the germline ends. CDR3 DNA: TGTGCCAGCAGCCAAAACAGGGATAATTCACCCCTCCACTTT. This sequence encodes CASSQNRDNSPLHF.

The CDR3 nucleotides are TGTGCCAGCAGTTTACCCGGACAGACCGCTAACTATGGCTACACCTTC. Its protein is CASSLPGQTANYGYTF. This chain links TRBV28 with TRBJ1-2; D perhaps matches TRBD1 (6 bases). The CDR3 contains 16 residues. Germline CDR1 reads MDHEN; CDR2 reads SYDVKM. V was pared by 2 bases and J by 0 bases, with 13 bases between.

CDR3 in amino acids: CASSSGQGSTDTQYF. The CDR3 coding sequence is TGTGCCAGCAGTTCGGGACAGGGTTCCACAGATACGCAGTATTTT. This chain connects TRBV6-5 to TRBJ2-3; 9 bases are a match to TRBD1. CDR1 and CDR2 (germline): MNHEY, SVGAGI. The CDR3 runs 15 residues. Trimming at V came to 4 bases and at J to 2 bases, leaving 4 bases not matched to a gene.

The rearrangement uses TRBV5-4 and TRBJ1-2; a weak D match, TRBD1 (6 bases). The CDR3 spans 13 residues. Germline-derived CDR1 and CDR2 are SGHNT and YYREEE (reference sequence). The V end lost 0 bases, the J end lost 11 bases, and 14 bases lay between the germline ends. The CDR3 DNA reads as TGTGCCAGCAGCTTGGAGCTTACAGGGAAATACACCTTC. This encodes CASSLELTGKYTF.

This clone was counted a single time. J is TRBJ1-1 and V is TRBV19; D might be TRBD1 (6 bases). This CDR3 spans 13 amino acids. Looked up from germline, CDR1 is LNHDA and CDR2 is SQIVND (reference sequence). V lost 6 bases to trimming and J lost 1 base, with 9 bases between them. CDR3 nucleotide sequence: TGTGCCAGTAGAAGGGGGTGGAACACTGAAGCTTTCTTT. The encoded protein is CASRRGWNTEAFF.

The chain recombines TRBV30 with TRBJ1-5, with TRBD1 identical over 9 bases. The V and J ends lost 0 bases and 3 bases, in that order; junction bases with no gene match: 6. Germline loops: CDR1 GTSNPN, CDR2 SVGIG (reference sequence). The CDR3 loop spans 16 amino acids. In DNA, the CDR3 is TGTGCCTGGAGTGTAGGGGGACAGGGTAACAATCAGCCCCAGCATTTT. Its protein product is CAWSVGGQGNNQPQHF.

The chain couples TRBV9 to TRBJ1-1; 9 bases align to TRBD1. CDR1 SGDLS and CDR2 YYNGEE come from the germline V gene. Germline trimming cut 0 bases from V and 4 bases from J; bases unmatched to any gene: 7. The CDR3 consists of 16 residues. The CDR3, as DNA: TGTGCCAGCAGCGTAGAACAGGGGGCGCGGGGCACTGAAGCTTTCTTT. The encoded protein is CASSVEQGARGTEAFF. The full variable domain, rest sourced from reference TRBV9 and TRBJ1-1, is DSGVTQTPKHLITATGQRVTLRCSPRSGDLSVYWYQQSLDQGLQFLIQYYNGEERAKGNILERFSAQQFPDLHSELNLSSLELGDSALYFCASSVEQGARGTEAFFGQGTRLTVV.

This sequence joins TRBV28 and TRBJ2-3, with D uncertain. V was pared by 6 bases and J by 6 bases, with 10 bases between. The CDR3 extends over 12 amino acids. Per germline, CDR1 MDHEN and CDR2 SYDVKM. The CDR3 DNA reads as TGTGCCAGCAGCGTACGTAGTGATACGCAGTATTTT. Protein: CASSVRSDTQYF.

V usage is TRBV7-8 and J usage is TRBJ1-1; D remains ambiguous. Germline V gene sequence: CDR1 SGHVS, CDR2 FQNEAQ. The CDR3 is 14 amino acids. CDR3 amino acids: CASKPVSANTEAFF. The CDR3, as DNA: TGTGCGTCAAAACCGGTATCTGCGAACACTGAAGCTTTCTTT.

This chain's CDR3 is CASSQGYRASGGSYNEQFF. CDR3 nucleotide sequence: TGTGCCAGCAGCCAAGGTTATCGGGCTAGCGGTGGATCCTACAATGAGCAGTTCTTC. The V call is TRBV3-1 (or the pseudogene TRBV3-2), the J call TRBJ2-1; 7 bases align to TRBD2. The V and J ends lost 1 base and 1 base, in that order; junction bases with no gene match: 13. This CDR3 has 19 amino acids. Germline V lookup: CDR1 LGHDT, CDR2 YNNKEL (reference sequence).

This clone occurred once. This chain links TRBV5-5 with TRBJ1-1; a possible D gene is TRBD1 (5 bases). CDR3 size: 12 residues. V was pared by 4 bases and J by 10 bases, with 14 bases between. The germline V gene encodes CDR1 SGHKS and CDR2 YYEKEE (reference sequence). CDR3 DNA: TGTGCCAGCAGCACGGGCGTGGGGGGAGCTTTCTTT. Translated, it gives CASSTGVGGAFF. The variable domain in full, completed from reference TRBV5-5 and TRBJ1-1, reads DAGVTQSPTHLIKTRGQQVTLRCSPISGHKSVSWYQQVLGQGPQFIFQYYEKEERGRGNFPDRFSARQFPNYSSELNVNALLLGDSALYLCASSTGVGGAFFGQGTRLTVV.